The T cell receptor (beta chain) described here comes from a study of early T cells in non-severe SARS-CoV-2 infection (dated by TCRdb to the early 2020s). Regarding the study in general: Because TCR sequencing relied on bulk RNA taken from unsorted whole blood, pairing of alpha and beta chains was not possible.

A note on this clonotype: No antigen is known for it. Per-nucleotide qualities are absent, and no much larger clonotype sits a single base away.

Sequences SGHTA (CDR1) and FQGNSA (CDR2) are obtained from the germline V gene. V was cut back by 5 bases and J by 1 base, leaving a gap of 11 bases between them. Spanning cysteine to phenylalanine, the CDR3 consists of 14 amino acids. Kept here is only the CDR3 DNA, which spans 42 bases and is read in frame from base 1. The study was a case-control design nested within a healthcare worker cohort in London, UK, with weekly nasopharyngeal swab PCR tests and blood sampling. Healthcare workers were enrolled in the week of the UK lockdown, from 23 to 31 March 2020, and were followed every week for up to 16 weeks. Paper-wide results and their limitations: Matching against VDJdb was skewed toward anti-spike CD8 responses, likely underestimated virus-specific expansions, and missed private and CD4 specificities.

Library prep was done by 5' RACE. Sequencer: NextSeq 500. Unique molecular identifiers were attached to individual cDNA molecules in the TCR library protocol so that sequencing error and PCR bias could be corrected. Both TCR alpha and beta chains were sequenced, and tight co-correlation was observed between alpha and beta sequence abundances in each sample. The source study handled its data this way. Decombinator V4 was used to perform V gene, J gene and CDR3 annotation of TCR sequences. Expanded TCRs were defined as changing significantly between any two time points under a Poisson model with p below 0.0001. TCR abundances were normalised to the total number of TCRs sequenced per sample and were expressed as counts per million. TRAV1-2 paired with TRAJ12, TRAJ20 or TRAJ33 defined MAIT TCRs, while TRAV10 paired with TRAJ18 defined iNKT TCRs. VDJdb, accessed 1 November 2021, was searched for CMV, EBV and SARS-CoV-2 annotated TCRs, excluding TCRs annotated for multiple antigens. TCRdb reran the public reads through fastp at Q25 and MiXCR, keeping productive beta chains. A single entry per CDR3 protein holds the most common genes and DNA from its merged rows. TCRdb's processing, not the study's, gives the V and J calls here. This sample gives around 60,000 distinct CDR3 sequences in total; 18% of them show up just once. More than 7.5% of the sample is taken by the ten largest.

The sequence was obtained from an adult who was a healthcare worker with PCR-confirmed SARS-CoV-2 infection or an uninfected control (not recorded which). Sequencing was performed on whole blood, taken at baseline. The V and J genes are TRBV7-2 and TRBJ1-1; perhaps TRBD1 is the D gene, with 5 bases matching. The nucleotide sequence is TGTGCCAGCAGCCCACAGGCGGGGAACACTGAAGCTTTCTTT. This gives the protein CASSPQAGNTEAFF.